The rows below give T cell receptor beta chains drawn from one sample of a study of molecular identifiers for immune sequencing clone quantification. TCRdb reanalysed the PCR reads using MiXCR and keeps one entry per CDR3 protein. The sample consists of roughly 300,000 distinct CDR3 sequences, 24% of them appearing once. The sample taken for sequencing was naive CD8+ T cells from blood, with Jurkat cell RNA spiked in. Receptors were obtained from a human donor in good health. Some libraries in this study had Jurkat cell RNA spiked in. The CDR3 runs from the conserved cysteine through the conserved F or W. The order of the fields is J gene, D gene, clone size, V gene, CDR3 protein, CDR3 DNA. The D gene is left open where the match is weak. Rows give clone size only sometimes, using once, few, many, or a class for an expanded clone.

TRBJ1-5,NA,NA,TRBV12-3/TRBV12-4,CASSFMGSNQPQHF,TGTGCCAGCAGTTTCATGGGAAGCAATCAGCCCCAGCATTTT
TRBJ1-2,NA,NA,TRBV4-1,CASSQDAQGGSYGYTF,TGCGCCAGCAGCCAAGACGCCCAGGGAGGGTCGTATGGCTACACCTTC
TRBJ2-1,TRBD2,many,TRBV24-1,CATSELAGVEINEQFF,TGTGCCACCAGTGAATTAGCGGGAGTAGAGATCAATGAGCAGTTCTTC
TRBJ2-2,NA,many,TRBV6-6,CASSYTTATGELFF,TGTGCCAGCAGTTACACGACAGCCACCGGGGAGCTGTTTTTT
TRBJ2-7,TRBD1,NA,TRBV5-5,CASSNWDSYAQYF,TGTGCCAGCAGCAACTGGGACAGCTACGCGCAGTACTTC
TRBJ2-7,NA,NA,TRBV27,CASSLSIGVPYEQYF,TGTGCCAGCAGTTTATCTATAGGGGTCCCCTACGAGCAGTACTTC
TRBJ2-3,NA,few,TRBV5-6,CASSLEAIGIRTDTQYF,TGTGCCAGCAGCTTGGAGGCCATCGGAATTCGCACAGATACGCAGTATTTT
TRBJ2-7,NA,NA,TRBV28,CASSYPATDNTYEQYF,TGTGCCAGCAGTTACCCCGCCACAGACAATACCTACGAGCAGTACTTC
TRBJ2-7,TRBD2,few,TRBV20-1,CSQGLAVSSYEQYF,TGCTCCCAAGGTCTAGCGGTTAGCTCCTACGAGCAGTACTTC
TRBJ2-1,NA,many,TRBV30,CAWNILAAPPNEQFF,TGTGCCTGGAACATACTAGCAGCCCCTCCCAATGAGCAGTTCTTC
TRBJ2-5,NA,many,TRBV7-9,CASSLVSQETQYF,TGTGCCAGCAGCTTAGTCAGCCAAGAGACCCAGTACTTC
TRBJ2-7,NA,NA,TRBV7-2,CASSSGTGPQYEQYF,TGTGCCAGCAGCTCTGGAACCGGGCCACAATACGAGCAGTACTTC
TRBJ1-1,TRBD1,few,TRBV19,CASSIWTGSAFF,TGTGCCAGTAGTATTTGGACAGGGAGTGCTTTCTTT
TRBJ2-5,NA,NA,TRBV5-1,CASSLGGRGTKEIQYF,TGCGCCAGCAGCTTGGGGGGGCGCGGGACCAAAGAGATCCAGTACTTC
TRBJ1-5,NA,many,TRBV6-5,CASSSGQSNQPQHF,TGTGCCAGCAGTTCCGGACAGAGCAATCAGCCCCAGCATTTT
TRBJ1-1,NA,NA,TRBV13,CASGLGPGSPTTEAFF,TGTGCCAGCGGCTTAGGACCGGGAAGCCCGACTACTGAAGCTTTCTTT
TRBJ2-5,NA,many,TRBV6-5,CASSYGFGSETQYF,TGTGCCAGCAGTTACGGTTTCGGGAGTGAGACCCAGTACTTC
TRBJ2-7,NA,many,TRBV27,CASRDGPYEQYF,TGTGCCAGCAGGGACGGTCCCTACGAGCAGTACTTC
TRBJ2-7,NA,many,TRBV5-1,CASSFGDYEQYF,TGCGCCAGCAGCTTCGGGGACTACGAGCAGTACTTC
TRBJ1-1,TRBD1,few,TRBV12-3/TRBV12-4,CASSLGTGGASTEAFF,TGTGCCAGCAGTTTAGGGACAGGGGGCGCAAGCACTGAAGCTTTCTTT
TRBJ2-3,NA,NA,TRBV20-1,CSARDLRGTDTQYF,TGCAGTGCTAGAGATTTAAGAGGCACAGATACGCAGTATTTT
TRBJ2-7,TRBD2,NA,TRBV5-1,CASSCLADLHEQYF,TGCGCCAGCAGCTGTCTAGCGGACCTCCACGAGCAGTACTTC
TRBJ1-5,NA,many,TRBV19,CASSIFFRGNQPQHF,TGTGCCAGTAGTATATTTTTCAGGGGCAATCAGCCCCAGCATTTT
TRBJ1-4,NA,few,TRBV27,CASSSPPFEELFF,TGTGCCAGCAGTTCCCCCCCCTTCGAGGAACTGTTTTTT
TRBJ2-3,NA,many,TRBV19,CASSRQDYTDTQYF,TGTGCCAGTAGTAGGCAGGATTACACAGATACGCAGTATTTT
TRBJ1-2,NA,few,TRBV7-9,CASSPEGGAGYTF,TGTGCCAGCAGCCCCGAGGGGGGGGCTGGCTACACCTTC
TRBJ2-5,NA,NA,TRBV27,CASSHLTPGQQEPQYF,TGTGCCAGCAGCCATCTTACACCGGGACAACAGGAGCCCCAGTACTTC
TRBJ1-2,NA,few,TRBV5-6,CASSLELGWQLYGYTF,TGTGCCAGCAGCTTGGAGTTGGGGTGGCAGCTCTATGGCTACACCTTC
TRBJ2-3,TRBD2,many,TRBV19,CASSFGTRSLADTQYF,TGTGCCAGTAGTTTCGGGACTAGGAGTTTGGCAGATACGCAGTATTTT
TRBJ2-7,NA,NA,TRBV4-2,CASSQDLEAVYEQYF,TGTGCCAGCAGCCAAGATCTAGAGGCTGTGTACGAGCAGTACTTC
TRBJ2-2,NA,many,TRBV7-8,CASRPRLAGELFF,TGTGCCAGCAGGCCGAGGTTGGCCGGGGAGCTGTTTTTT
TRBJ1-2,NA,few,TRBV2,CASYADYGYTF,TGTGCCAGCTATGCTGACTATGGCTACACCTTC
TRBJ2-1,NA,few,TRBV19,CASGVLSSYNEQFF,TGTGCCAGTGGAGTGCTAAGCTCCTACAATGAGCAGTTCTTC
TRBJ2-3,NA,many,TRBV4-1,CASSQDQVLTDTQYF,TGCGCCAGCAGCCAAGATCAGGTTTTGACAGATACGCAGTATTTT
TRBJ1-2,NA,few,TRBV29-1,CSVEDRVNGYTF,TGCAGCGTTGAAGACAGGGTGAATGGCTACACCTTC
TRBJ2-5,TRBD1,few,TRBV20-1,CSARGQEIQETQYF,TGCAGTGCTAGGGGACAGGAGATCCAAGAGACCCAGTACTTC
TRBJ2-7,TRBD2,many,TRBV6-5,CASSYFAAGDYEQYF,TGTGCCAGCAGTTACTTTGCAGCGGGAGACTACGAGCAGTACTTC
TRBJ2-3,NA,NA,TRBV6-6,CASSYPSTGTYFTDTQYF,TGTGCCAGCAGTTATCCTTCAACCGGGACCTATTTCACAGATACGCAGTATTTT
TRBJ1-5,NA,few,TRBV6-2/TRBV6-3,CASSPHWEGDQPQHF,TGTGCCAGCTCCCCCCACTGGGAAGGGGATCAGCCCCAGCATTTT
TRBJ2-1,TRBD1,few,TRBV18,CASSPGTGAYNEQFF,TGTGCCAGCTCACCCGGGACAGGGGCCTACAATGAGCAGTTCTTC
TRBJ1-5,NA,NA,TRBV2,CASSEEGASNQPQHF,TGTGCCAGCAGTGAAGAAGGGGCCTCCAATCAGCCCCAGCATTTT
TRBJ2-4,NA,many,TRBV7-9,CASSLALSEAKNIQYF,TGTGCCAGCAGCTTAGCGCTGTCTGAGGCCAAAAACATTCAGTACTTC
TRBJ2-7,TRBD2,many,TRBV27,CASSLDPSGRYEQYF,TGTGCCAGCAGTCTGGACCCTAGCGGGAGGTACGAGCAGTACTTC
TRBJ2-2,NA,many,TRBV6-5,CASRTAGPGELFF,TGTGCCAGCAGAACAGCGGGTCCCGGGGAGCTGTTTTTT
TRBJ1-5,NA,many,TRBV21-1,CASREGPNQPQHF,TGTGCCAGCAGAGAGGGGCCCAATCAGCCCCAGCATTTT
TRBJ2-7,NA,NA,TRBV7-9,CASSFQNYEQYF,TGTGCCAGCAGCTTTCAGAACTACGAGCAGTACTTC
TRBJ2-1,NA,few,TRBV19,CASSRPRSSYNEQFF,TGTGCCAGTAGCCGGCCCAGGAGCTCCTACAATGAGCAGTTCTTC
TRBJ1-5,NA,many,TRBV24-1,CATSDAGSNQPQHF,TGTGCCACCAGTGATGCTGGAAGCAATCAGCCCCAGCATTTT
TRBJ2-7,TRBD2,few,TRBV27,CASSWGAGGPYEQYF,TGTGCCAGCAGCTGGGGGGCGGGAGGGCCGTACGAGCAGTACTTC
TRBJ1-1,NA,many,TRBV5-5,CASRFAPILGGRMNTEAFF,TGTGCCAGCAGATTCGCCCCGATATTGGGGGGAAGAATGAACACTGAAGCTTTCTTT
TRBJ2-3,TRBD1,NA,TRBV20-1,CSARTGGADTQYF,TGCAGTGCTAGGACAGGGGGCGCAGATACGCAGTATTTT
TRBJ2-4,TRBD1,NA,TRBV9,CASTPGTGPGGGIQYF,TGTGCCAGCACCCCTGGGACAGGGCCCGGAGGAGGAATTCAGTACTTC
TRBJ2-3,NA,NA,TRBV28,CASGLGPNSDTQYF,TGTGCCAGCGGTTTAGGCCCAAACAGCGATACGCAGTATTTT